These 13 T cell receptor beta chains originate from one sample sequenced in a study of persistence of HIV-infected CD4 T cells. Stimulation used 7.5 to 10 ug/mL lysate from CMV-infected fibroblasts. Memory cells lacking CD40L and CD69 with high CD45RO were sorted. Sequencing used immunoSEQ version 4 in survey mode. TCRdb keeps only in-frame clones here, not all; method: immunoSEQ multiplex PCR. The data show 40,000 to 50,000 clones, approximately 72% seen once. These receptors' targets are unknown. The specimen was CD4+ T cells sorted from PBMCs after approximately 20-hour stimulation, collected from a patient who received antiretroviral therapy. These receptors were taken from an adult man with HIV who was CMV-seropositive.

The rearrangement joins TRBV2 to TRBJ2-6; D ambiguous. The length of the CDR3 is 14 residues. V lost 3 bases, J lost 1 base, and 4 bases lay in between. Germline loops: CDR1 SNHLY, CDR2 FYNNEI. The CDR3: CASSDKSGANVLTF. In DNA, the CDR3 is TGTGCCAGCAGTGATAAGTCTGGGGCCAACGTCCTGACTTTC.

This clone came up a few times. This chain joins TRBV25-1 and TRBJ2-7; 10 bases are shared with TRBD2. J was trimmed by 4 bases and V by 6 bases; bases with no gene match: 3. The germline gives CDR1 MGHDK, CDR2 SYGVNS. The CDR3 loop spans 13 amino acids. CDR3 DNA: TGTGCCAGCAGCAGCGGGAGGGCGTACGAGCAGTACTTC. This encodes CASSSGRAYEQYF.

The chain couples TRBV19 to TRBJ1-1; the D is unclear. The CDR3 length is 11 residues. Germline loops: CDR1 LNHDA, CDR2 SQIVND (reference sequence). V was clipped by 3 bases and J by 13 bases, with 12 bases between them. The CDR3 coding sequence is TGTGCCAGTAGTATCGCCGACAACCATTTCTTT. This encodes CASSIADNHFF.

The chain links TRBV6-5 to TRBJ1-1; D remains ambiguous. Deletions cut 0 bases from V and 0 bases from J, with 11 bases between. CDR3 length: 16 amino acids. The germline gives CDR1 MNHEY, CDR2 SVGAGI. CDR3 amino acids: CASSYSGGLLNTEAFF. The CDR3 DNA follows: TGTGCCAGCAGTTACTCAGGCGGCCTACTGAACACTGAAGCTTTCTTT.

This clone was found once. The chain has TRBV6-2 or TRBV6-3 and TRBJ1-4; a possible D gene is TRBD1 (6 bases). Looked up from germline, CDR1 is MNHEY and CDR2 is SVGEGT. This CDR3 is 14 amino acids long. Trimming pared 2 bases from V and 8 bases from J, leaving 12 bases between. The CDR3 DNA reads TGTGCCAGCAGTTACGCCAGGGGATTGGAAAAACTGTTTTTT. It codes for CASSYARGLEKLFF.

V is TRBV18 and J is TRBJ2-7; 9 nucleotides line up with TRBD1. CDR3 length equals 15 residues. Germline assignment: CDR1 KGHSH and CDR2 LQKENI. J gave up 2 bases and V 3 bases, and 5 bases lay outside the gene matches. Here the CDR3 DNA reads TGTGCCAGCTCACCGCCGGACAGGGGACCCTACGAGCAGTACTTC. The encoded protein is CASSPPDRGPYEQYF.

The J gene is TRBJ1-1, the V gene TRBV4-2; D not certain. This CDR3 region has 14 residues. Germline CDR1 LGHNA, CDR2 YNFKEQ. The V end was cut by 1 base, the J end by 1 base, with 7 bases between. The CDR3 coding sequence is TGTGCCAGCAGCCAAGCCGTTAGGAACACTGAAGCTTTCTTT. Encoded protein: CASSQAVRNTEAFF.

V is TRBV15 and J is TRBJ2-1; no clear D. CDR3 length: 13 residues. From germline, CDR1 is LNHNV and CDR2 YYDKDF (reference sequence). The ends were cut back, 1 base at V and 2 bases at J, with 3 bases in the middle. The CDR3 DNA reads TGTGCCACCAGCAGAGTGACCTACAATGAGCAGTTCTTC. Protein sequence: CATSRVTYNEQFF.

CDR3 region: CASSYSSRFNQPQHF. DNA for the CDR3: TGTGCCAGCAGTTACTCGTCCAGGTTTAATCAGCCCCAGCATTTT. The J gene is TRBJ1-5, the V gene TRBV6-2 or TRBV6-3, with D unclear. CDR3 length: 15 residues. The V and J ends lost 0 bases and 4 bases respectively, with 10 bases between them. Germline CDR1 reads MNHEY; CDR2 reads SVGEGT.

The CDR3 spells CAISESGHEQFF. CDR3 nucleotides: TGTGCCATCAGTGAGTCAGGGCATGAGCAGTTCTTC. The rearrangement uses TRBV10-3 and TRBJ2-1; D is undetermined. Between the trimmed V and J ends, which lost 0 bases and 8 bases, there was a span of 5 bases. The CDR3 extends over 12 amino acids. The V gene's germline CDR1 is ENHRY and CDR2 SYGVKD.

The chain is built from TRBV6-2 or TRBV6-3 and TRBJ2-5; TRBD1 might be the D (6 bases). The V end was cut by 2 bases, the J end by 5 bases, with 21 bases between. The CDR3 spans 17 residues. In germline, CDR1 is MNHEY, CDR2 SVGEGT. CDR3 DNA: TGTGCCAGCAGTTACGTAACAGGGAGTGTGCAAGGGGAGACCCAGTACTTC. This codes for CASSYVTGSVQGETQYF.

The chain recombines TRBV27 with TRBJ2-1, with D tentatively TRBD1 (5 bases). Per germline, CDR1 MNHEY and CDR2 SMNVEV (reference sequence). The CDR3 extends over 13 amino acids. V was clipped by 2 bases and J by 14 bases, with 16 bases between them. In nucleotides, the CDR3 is TGTGCCAGCAGTTTAAAGGCTCGGCTAGGGGAGTTCTTC. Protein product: CASSLKARLGEFF.

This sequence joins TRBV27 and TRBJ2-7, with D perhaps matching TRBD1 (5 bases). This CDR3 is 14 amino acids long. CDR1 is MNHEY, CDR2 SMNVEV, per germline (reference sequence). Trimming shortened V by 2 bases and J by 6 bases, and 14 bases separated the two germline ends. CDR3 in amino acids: CASSLKGQASEQYF. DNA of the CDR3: TGTGCCAGCAGTTTAAAGGGGCAGGCCAGCGAGCAGTACTTC.